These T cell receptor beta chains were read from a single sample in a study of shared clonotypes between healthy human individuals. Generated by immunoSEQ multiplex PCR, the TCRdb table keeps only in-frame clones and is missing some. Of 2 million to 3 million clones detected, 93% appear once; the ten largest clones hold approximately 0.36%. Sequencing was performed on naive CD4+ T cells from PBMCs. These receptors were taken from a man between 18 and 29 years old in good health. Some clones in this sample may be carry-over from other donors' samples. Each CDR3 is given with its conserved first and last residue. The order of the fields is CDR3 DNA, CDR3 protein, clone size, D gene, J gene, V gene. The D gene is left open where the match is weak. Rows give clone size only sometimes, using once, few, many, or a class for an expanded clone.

DNA: TGTGCCTCTCGAGGACTGAGCTACGAGCAGTACTTC
CDR3: CASRGLSYEQYF
size: -
D: -
J: TRBJ2-7
V: TRBV30

DNA: TGTGCCAGCAGTGAAGGACAGGGGGGATCCGGGGAGCTGTTTTTT
CDR3: CASSEGQGGSGELFF
size: -
D: TRBD1
J: TRBJ2-2
V: TRBV6-4

DNA: TGTGCCAGCAGGCTCCCGGGGGTTATTCATGGCTACACCTTC
CDR3: CASRLPGVIHGYTF
size: -
D: -
J: TRBJ1-2
V: TRBV28

DNA: TGCGCCAGCAGCTTGGGGGGACTAGCGGGAGGCCTCCAAGAGACCCAGTACTTC
CDR3: CASSLGGLAGGLQETQYF
size: -
D: TRBD2
J: TRBJ2-5
V: TRBV5-1

DNA: TGTGCCAGCAGCAGGGGTGGCCAAAACATTCAGTACTTC
CDR3: CASSRGGQNIQYF
size: -
D: -
J: TRBJ2-4
V: TRBV28

DNA: TGTGCCAGCAGTCTTGACAGGCACACTGAAGCTTTCTTT
CDR3: CASSLDRHTEAFF
size: -
D: -
J: TRBJ1-1
V: TRBV25-1

DNA: TGTGCCAGCAGCGTAGGGAGCTCCTACAATGAGCAGTTCTTC
CDR3: CASSVGSSYNEQFF
size: few
D: -
J: TRBJ2-1
V: TRBV9

DNA: TGTGCCAGCAGCCAAGTAGGGGACTACACCTACGAGCAGTACTTC
CDR3: CASSQVGDYTYEQYF
size: -
D: TRBD2
J: TRBJ2-7
V: TRBV4-2

DNA: TGCGCCAGCAGCCTCCTAGCGGGACAAGAGACCCAGTACTTC
CDR3: CASSLLAGQETQYF
size: -
D: TRBD2
J: TRBJ2-5
V: TRBV5-1

DNA: TGTGCCAGTAACCCAGCGGGCTCCAGCACAGATACGCAGTATTTT
CDR3: CASNPAGSSTDTQYF
size: -
D: -
J: TRBJ2-3
V: TRBV19

DNA: TGTGCCAGCAGCCCCCGGACTAGCGGGAGGGTTATCTACAATGAGCAGTTCTTC
CDR3: CASSPRTSGRVIYNEQFF
size: -
D: TRBD2
J: TRBJ2-1
V: TRBV7-8

DNA: TGCAGCGCGGGAAAGGGCGGTGAAAAACTGTTTTTT
CDR3: CSAGKGGEKLFF
size: -
D: -
J: TRBJ1-4
V: TRBV29-1

DNA: TGTGCCAGCAGCCCCAGTCGGAAGCGGAACTCCTACGAGCAGTACTTC
CDR3: CASSPSRKRNSYEQYF
size: -
D: -
J: TRBJ2-7
V: TRBV11-2

DNA: TGTGCCAGCAGTCGGAACCCCTACGAGCAGTACTTC
CDR3: CASSRNPYEQYF
size: -
D: -
J: TRBJ2-7
V: TRBV5-6

DNA: TGTGCCTGGAGTGGACAGGGGAATCAGCCCCAGCATTTT
CDR3: CAWSGQGNQPQHF
size: -
D: TRBD1
J: TRBJ1-5
V: TRBV30

DNA: TGTGCCTGGAGCCCGGGACAGTACGGCTACACCTTC
CDR3: CAWSPGQYGYTF
size: -
D: TRBD1
J: TRBJ1-2
V: TRBV30

DNA: TGTGCCAGCAGTTCCCGACTAGCGGGTTTCTACGAGCAGTACTTC
CDR3: CASSSRLAGFYEQYF
size: -
D: TRBD2
J: TRBJ2-7
V: TRBV27

DNA: TGTGCCAGCTCACCAAATAGCCCGGGACAGGGCGAAAAACTGTTTTTT
CDR3: CASSPNSPGQGEKLFF
size: -
D: TRBD1
J: TRBJ1-4
V: TRBV18

DNA: TGTGCCAGCAGTTCCCCTCAGACAGTAGCCAAAAACATTCAGTACTTC
CDR3: CASSSPQTVAKNIQYF
size: -
D: -
J: TRBJ2-4
V: TRBV6-5

DNA: TGTGCCAGCAGCTTGGACGGGACTAGCGCACACTACGAGCAGTACTTC
CDR3: CASSLDGTSAHYEQYF
size: -
D: TRBD2
J: TRBJ2-7
V: TRBV5-6

DNA: TGTGCCAGCAGTTTATACGCCGGGACAGCGAACTATGGCTACACCTTC
CDR3: CASSLYAGTANYGYTF
size: -
D: TRBD1
J: TRBJ1-2
V: TRBV28

DNA: TGCGCCAGCAGCTCCGGCGGACAGTACACCGGGGAGCTGTTTTTT
CDR3: CASSSGGQYTGELFF
size: -
D: -
J: TRBJ2-2
V: TRBV5-1

DNA: TGTGCCAGCAGTGATCTAGCGGGAGGGCCTAAAGAGACCCAGTACTTC
CDR3: CASSDLAGGPKETQYF
size: once
D: TRBD2
J: TRBJ2-5
V: TRBV25-1

DNA: TGTGCCAGCAGTCATCGGACTAGCGAAAAACTGTTTTTT
CDR3: CASSHRTSEKLFF
size: -
D: -
J: TRBJ1-4
V: TRBV7-6

DNA: TGCGCCAGCAGCTTGGTCGGGGGCGCCCCCTCCTACGAGCAGTACTTC
CDR3: CASSLVGGAPSYEQYF
size: -
D: -
J: TRBJ2-7
V: TRBV5-1

DNA: TGTGCCAGCAGCCATTTAGCGGGAGGGCCATCCGAGCAGTACTTC
CDR3: CASSHLAGGPSEQYF
size: -
D: TRBD2
J: TRBJ2-7
V: TRBV7-9

DNA: TGTGCCAGCAGTCCCCCGGGACAGGGGAGTGGAGGCTACACCTTC
CDR3: CASSPPGQGSGGYTF
size: -
D: TRBD1
J: TRBJ1-2
V: TRBV6-6

DNA: TGTGCCAGCTCACCAAGCAGGATCTACGAGCAGTACTTC
CDR3: CASSPSRIYEQYF
size: -
D: -
J: TRBJ2-7
V: TRBV18

DNA: TGTGCCAGCAGTTCGAGGACTACGAACAATGAGCAGTTCTTC
CDR3: CASSSRTTNNEQFF
size: -
D: -
J: TRBJ2-1
V: TRBV6-5

DNA: TGCGCCAGCAGCCCACTGACAGGGGCTGCTTTGGGAGAGACCCAGTACTTC
CDR3: CASSPLTGAALGETQYF
size: -
D: TRBD1
J: TRBJ2-5
V: TRBV5-1

DNA: TGCGCCAGCAGCTTCGGACAGGGGGCCTATGGCTACACCTTC
CDR3: CASSFGQGAYGYTF
size: -
D: TRBD1
J: TRBJ1-2
V: TRBV5-1

DNA: TGTGCCAGCTCACCGCCGGGACAAATGTGGACAACAGATGGTACGCAGTATTTT
CDR3: CASSPPGQMWTTDGTQYF
size: -
D: -
J: TRBJ2-3
V: TRBV18

DNA: TGCGCCAGCAGCTTGGAGGTCTTGGGAAACACCATATATTTT
CDR3: CASSLEVLGNTIYF
size: -
D: -
J: TRBJ1-3
V: TRBV5-1

DNA: TGTGCCAGCAGCTTGCGGGGGTCCCTTAATGAAAAACTGTTTTTT
CDR3: CASSLRGSLNEKLFF
size: -
D: -
J: TRBJ1-4
V: TRBV5-4

DNA: TGTGCCTGGAGTGGGAGACTCTATGGCTACACCTTC
CDR3: CAWSGRLYGYTF
size: -
D: -
J: TRBJ1-2
V: TRBV30

DNA: TGTGCCATCAGTGCACAGAACACTGAAGCTTTCTTT
CDR3: CAISAQNTEAFF
size: few
D: -
J: TRBJ1-1
V: TRBV10-3

DNA: TGTGCCAGTAGTATAGTCCGGGGTACGAATCAGCCCCAGCATTTT
CDR3: CASSIVRGTNQPQHF
size: -
D: -
J: TRBJ1-5
V: TRBV19

DNA: TGCAGTGCTAGACCCATCTTAGAGCAGTACTTC
CDR3: CSARPILEQYF
size: once
D: -
J: TRBJ2-7
V: TRBV20-1

DNA: TGTGCCAGCAGTGGATCGGGGGGTGAAGCTTTCTTT
CDR3: CASSGSGGEAFF
size: -
D: -
J: TRBJ1-1
V: TRBV2

DNA: TGTGCCAGCAGCTTAGCAGGGGCTAGCGGGATCCCCTACAATGAGCAGTTCTTC
CDR3: CASSLAGASGIPYNEQFF
size: -
D: TRBD2
J: TRBJ2-1
V: TRBV11-2

DNA: TGTGCCAGCAGCTTATTCGGCGGGAGTGGGACCGGGGAGCTGTTTTTT
CDR3: CASSLFGGSGTGELFF
size: -
D: TRBD2
J: TRBJ2-2
V: TRBV7-3

DNA: TGTGCCAGCAGTTACCAGGCAGGGGATGTCGAAAAACTGTTTTTT
CDR3: CASSYQAGDVEKLFF
size: once
D: -
J: TRBJ1-4
V: TRBV6-5

DNA: TGTGCCAGCAGCTTAGAGGGACTACCCCAAGAGACCCAGTACTTC
CDR3: CASSLEGLPQETQYF
size: -
D: TRBD2
J: TRBJ2-5
V: TRBV7-9

DNA: TGTGCTAGTGCCAAGGGGTTCGAAAGGGAGACCCAGTACTTC
CDR3: CASAKGFERETQYF
size: once
D: -
J: TRBJ2-5
V: TRBV12-5

DNA: TGTGCCAGCAGTTTGGTAACGGCTAACTATGGCTACACCTTC
CDR3: CASSLVTANYGYTF
size: -
D: -
J: TRBJ1-2
V: TRBV28

DNA: TGTGCCAGCCAACGGGTCCTAGGGGGCGAGCAGTACTTC
CDR3: CASQRVLGGEQYF
size: -
D: -
J: TRBJ2-7
V: TRBV25-1

DNA: TGTGCCAGCAGTAGTCGGACAGCCGGGGAGCTGTTTTTT
CDR3: CASSSRTAGELFF
size: -
D: -
J: TRBJ2-2
V: TRBV28

DNA: TGTGCCAGCAGCTTAAAGATCACCGGGGAGCTGTTTTTT
CDR3: CASSLKITGELFF
size: -
D: -
J: TRBJ2-2
V: TRBV7-3